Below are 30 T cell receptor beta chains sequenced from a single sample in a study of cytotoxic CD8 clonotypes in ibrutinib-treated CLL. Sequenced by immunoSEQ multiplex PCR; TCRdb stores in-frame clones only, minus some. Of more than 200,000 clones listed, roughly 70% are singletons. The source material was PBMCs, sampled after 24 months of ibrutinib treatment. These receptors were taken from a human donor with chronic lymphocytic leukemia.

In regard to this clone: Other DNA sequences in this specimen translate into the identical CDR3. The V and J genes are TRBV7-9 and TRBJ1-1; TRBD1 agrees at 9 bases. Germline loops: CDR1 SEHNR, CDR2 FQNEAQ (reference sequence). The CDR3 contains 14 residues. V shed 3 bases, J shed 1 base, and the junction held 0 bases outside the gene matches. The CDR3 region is CASSLGQGNTEAFF. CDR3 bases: TGTGCCAGCAGCTTGGGACAGGGGAACACTGAAGCTTTCTTT.

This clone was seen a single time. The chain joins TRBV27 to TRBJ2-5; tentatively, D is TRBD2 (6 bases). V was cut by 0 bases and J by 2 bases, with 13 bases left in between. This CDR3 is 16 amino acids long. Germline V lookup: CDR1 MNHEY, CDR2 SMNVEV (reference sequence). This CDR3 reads CASSLSGGGLQETQYF. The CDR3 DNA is TGTGCCAGCAGTTTATCGGGAGGTGGGCTACAAGAGACCCAGTACTTC.

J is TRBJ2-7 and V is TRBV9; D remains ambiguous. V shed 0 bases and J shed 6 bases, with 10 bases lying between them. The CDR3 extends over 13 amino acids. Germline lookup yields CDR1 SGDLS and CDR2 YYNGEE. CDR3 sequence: CASSVGYGLEQYF. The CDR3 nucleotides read TGTGCCAGCAGCGTAGGGTACGGCCTCGAGCAGTACTTC.

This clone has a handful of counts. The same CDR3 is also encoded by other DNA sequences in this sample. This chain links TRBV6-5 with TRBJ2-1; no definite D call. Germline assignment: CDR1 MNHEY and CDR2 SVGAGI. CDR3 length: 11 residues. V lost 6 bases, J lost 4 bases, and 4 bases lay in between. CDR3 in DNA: TGTGCCAGCAGCCGATACAATGAGCAGTTCTTC. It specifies CASSRYNEQFF.

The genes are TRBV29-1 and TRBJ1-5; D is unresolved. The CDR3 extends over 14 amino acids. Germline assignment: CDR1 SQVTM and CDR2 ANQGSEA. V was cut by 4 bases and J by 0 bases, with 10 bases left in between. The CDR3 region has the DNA TGCAGCGTTGCTGAAGACTATAGCAATCAGCCCCAGCATTTT. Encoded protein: CSVAEDYSNQPQHF.

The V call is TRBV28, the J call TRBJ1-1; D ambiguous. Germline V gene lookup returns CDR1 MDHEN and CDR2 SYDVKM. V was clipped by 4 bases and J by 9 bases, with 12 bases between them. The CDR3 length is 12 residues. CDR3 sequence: CASSSERNQAFF. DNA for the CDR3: TGTGCCAGCAGTTCCGAGCGCAACCAAGCTTTCTTT.

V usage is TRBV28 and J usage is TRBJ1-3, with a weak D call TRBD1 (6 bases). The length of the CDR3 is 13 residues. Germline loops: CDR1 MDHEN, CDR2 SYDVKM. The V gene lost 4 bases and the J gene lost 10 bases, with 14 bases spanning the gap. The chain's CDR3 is CASSSQGERTIYF. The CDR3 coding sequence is TGTGCCAGCAGTTCACAGGGTGAGAGGACCATATATTTT.

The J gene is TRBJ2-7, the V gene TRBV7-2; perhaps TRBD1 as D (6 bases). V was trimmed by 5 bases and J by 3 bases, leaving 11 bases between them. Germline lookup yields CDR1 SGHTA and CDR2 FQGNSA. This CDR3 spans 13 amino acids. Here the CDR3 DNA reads TGTGCCAGCAGCGCGAACAGGGTCTACGAGCAGTACTTC. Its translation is CASSANRVYEQYF.

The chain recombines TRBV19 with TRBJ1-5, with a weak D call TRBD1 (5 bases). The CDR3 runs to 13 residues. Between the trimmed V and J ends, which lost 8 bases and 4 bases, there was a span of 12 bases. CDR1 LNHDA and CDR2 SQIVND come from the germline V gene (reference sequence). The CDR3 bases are TGTGCCAGTGCCGGAGGGGAGAATCAGCCCCAGCATTTT. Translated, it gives CASAGGENQPQHF.

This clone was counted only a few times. CDR3 residues: CASSLSLVRGANYGYTF. The CDR3 nucleotides are TGTGCCAGCAGTTTATCTTTGGTCCGGGGAGCTAACTATGGCTACACCTTC. This chain links TRBV27 with TRBJ1-2; the D is unclear. With 0 bases removed from V and 0 bases from J, the gap between germline ends came to 14 bases. The CDR3 is 17 residues long. The germline V gene has CDR1 MNHEY and CDR2 SMNVEV (reference sequence).

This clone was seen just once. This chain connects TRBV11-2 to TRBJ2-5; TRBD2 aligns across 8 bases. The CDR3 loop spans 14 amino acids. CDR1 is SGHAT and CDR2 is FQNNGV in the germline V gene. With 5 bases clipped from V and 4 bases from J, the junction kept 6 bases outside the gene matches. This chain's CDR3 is CASSLSGTPETQYF. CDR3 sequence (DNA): TGTGCCAGCAGCCTTAGCGGGACCCCAGAGACCCAGTACTTC.

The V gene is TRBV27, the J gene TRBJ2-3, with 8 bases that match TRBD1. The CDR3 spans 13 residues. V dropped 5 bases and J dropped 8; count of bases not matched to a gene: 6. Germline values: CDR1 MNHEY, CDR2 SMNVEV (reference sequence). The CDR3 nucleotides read TGTGCCAGCAGTGTGACAGGGGAGGCTACGCAGTATTTT. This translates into CASSVTGEATQYF.

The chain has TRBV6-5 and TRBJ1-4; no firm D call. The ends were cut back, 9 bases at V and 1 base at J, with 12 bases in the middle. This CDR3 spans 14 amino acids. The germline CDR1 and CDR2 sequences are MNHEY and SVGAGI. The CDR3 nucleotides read TGTGCCAGTCGAAAAAGTGGAACTAATGAAAAACTGTTTTTT. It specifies CASRKSGTNEKLFF.

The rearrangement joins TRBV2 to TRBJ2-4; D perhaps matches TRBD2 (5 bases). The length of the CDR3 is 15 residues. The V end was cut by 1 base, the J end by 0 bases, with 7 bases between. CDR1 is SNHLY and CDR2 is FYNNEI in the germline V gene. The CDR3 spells CASSEDRGAKNIQYF. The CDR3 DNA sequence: TGTGCCAGCAGTGAAGATCGGGGAGCCAAAAACATTCAGTACTTC.

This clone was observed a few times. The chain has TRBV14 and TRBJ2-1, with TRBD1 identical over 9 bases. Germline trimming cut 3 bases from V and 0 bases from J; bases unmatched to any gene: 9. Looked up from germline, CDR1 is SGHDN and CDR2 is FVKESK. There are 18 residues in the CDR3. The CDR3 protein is CASSHHRGPSGSYNEQFF. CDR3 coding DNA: TGTGCCAGCAGCCATCACAGGGGGCCGAGCGGCTCCTACAATGAGCAGTTCTTC.

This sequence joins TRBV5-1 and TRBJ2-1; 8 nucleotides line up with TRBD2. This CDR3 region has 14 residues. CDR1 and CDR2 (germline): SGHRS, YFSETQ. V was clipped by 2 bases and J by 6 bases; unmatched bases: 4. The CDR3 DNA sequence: TGCGCCAGCAGCTTCAGTAGCGGGGCCAATGAGCAGTTCTTC. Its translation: CASSFSSGANEQFF. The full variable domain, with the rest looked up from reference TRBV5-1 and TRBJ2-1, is KAGVTQTPRYLIKTRGQQVTLSCSPISGHRSVSWYQQTPGQGLQFLFEYFSETQRNKGNFPGRFSGRQFSNSRSEMNVSTLELGDSALYLCASSFSSGANEQFFGPGTRLTVL.

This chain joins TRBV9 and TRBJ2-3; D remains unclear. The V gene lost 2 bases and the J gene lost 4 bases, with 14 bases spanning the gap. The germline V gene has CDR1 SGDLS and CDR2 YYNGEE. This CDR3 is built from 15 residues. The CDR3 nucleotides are TGTGCCAGCAGCGTTTCGAGACAATGGGCAGATACGCAGTATTTT. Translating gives CASSVSRQWADTQYF.

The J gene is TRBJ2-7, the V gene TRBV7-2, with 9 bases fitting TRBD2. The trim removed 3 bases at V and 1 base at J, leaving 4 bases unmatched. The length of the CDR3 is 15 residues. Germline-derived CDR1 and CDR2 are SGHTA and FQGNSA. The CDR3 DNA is TGTGCCAGCAGCTTGGCAGCGGGAGGTTCCTACGAGCAGTACTTC. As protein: CASSLAAGGSYEQYF.

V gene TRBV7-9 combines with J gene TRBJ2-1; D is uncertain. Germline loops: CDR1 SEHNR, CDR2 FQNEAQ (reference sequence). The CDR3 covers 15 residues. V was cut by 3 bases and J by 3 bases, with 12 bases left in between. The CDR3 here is CASSFQAGDYNEQFF. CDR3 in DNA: TGTGCCAGCAGCTTTCAGGCAGGAGACTACAATGAGCAGTTCTTC. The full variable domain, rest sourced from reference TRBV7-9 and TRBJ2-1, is DTGVSQNPRHKITKRGQNVTFRCDPISEHNRLYWYRQTLGQGPEFLTYFQNEAQLEKSRLLSDRFSAERPKGSFSTLEIQRTEQGDSAMYLCASSFQAGDYNEQFFGPGTRLTVL.

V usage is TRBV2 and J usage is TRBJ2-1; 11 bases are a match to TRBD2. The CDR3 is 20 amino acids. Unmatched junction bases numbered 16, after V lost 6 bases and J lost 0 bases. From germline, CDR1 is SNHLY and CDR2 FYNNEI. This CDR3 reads CASRELYSGRGQSSYNEQFF. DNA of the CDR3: TGTGCCAGCAGAGAATTATATAGCGGGAGGGGACAAAGCTCCTACAATGAGCAGTTCTTC.

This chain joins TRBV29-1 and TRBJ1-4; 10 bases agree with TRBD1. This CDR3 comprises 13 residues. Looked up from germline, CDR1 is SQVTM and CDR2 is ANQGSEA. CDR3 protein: CSAARQGAEKLFF. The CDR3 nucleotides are TGCAGTGCGGCCCGACAGGGGGCGGAAAAACTGTTTTTT. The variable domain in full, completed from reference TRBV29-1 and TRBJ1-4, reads SAVISQKPSRDICQRGTSLTIQCQVDSQVTMMFWYRQQPGQSLTLIATANQGSEATYESGFVIDKFPISRPNLTFSTLTVSNMSPEDSSIYLCSAARQGAEKLFFGSGTQLSVL.

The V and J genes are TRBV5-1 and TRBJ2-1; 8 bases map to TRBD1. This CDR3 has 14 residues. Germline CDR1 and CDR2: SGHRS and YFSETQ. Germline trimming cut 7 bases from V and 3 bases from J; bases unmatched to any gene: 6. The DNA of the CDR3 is TGCGCCAGCCACAGGGGGGACAACTACAATGAGCAGTTCTTC. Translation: CASHRGDNYNEQFF.

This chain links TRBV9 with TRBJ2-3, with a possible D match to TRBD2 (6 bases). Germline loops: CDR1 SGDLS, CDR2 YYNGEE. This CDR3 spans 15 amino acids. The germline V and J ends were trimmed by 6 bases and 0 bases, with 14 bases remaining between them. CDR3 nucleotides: TGTGCCAGCACCTCGAGCGGGCTTAGCACAGATACGCAGTATTTT. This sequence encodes CASTSSGLSTDTQYF.

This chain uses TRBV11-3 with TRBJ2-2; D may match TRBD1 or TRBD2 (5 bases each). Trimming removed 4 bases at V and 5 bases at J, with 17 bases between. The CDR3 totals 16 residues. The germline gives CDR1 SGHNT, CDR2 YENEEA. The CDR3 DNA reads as TGTGCCAGCAGCTCCCCGTTTGGCAGGGAGACCGGGGAGCTGTTTTTT. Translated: CASSSPFGRETGELFF.

Written as DNA, the CDR3 is TGTGCCAGCAGCTTGCTTACGGGCGAGCAGTACTTC. Translated, it gives CASSLLTGEQYF. The V and J genes are TRBV7-9 and TRBJ2-7, with D unclear. Trimming shortened V by 3 bases and J by 6 bases, and 9 bases separated the two germline ends. Germline V gene sequence: CDR1 SEHNR, CDR2 FQNEAQ (reference sequence). This CDR3 has 12 residues.

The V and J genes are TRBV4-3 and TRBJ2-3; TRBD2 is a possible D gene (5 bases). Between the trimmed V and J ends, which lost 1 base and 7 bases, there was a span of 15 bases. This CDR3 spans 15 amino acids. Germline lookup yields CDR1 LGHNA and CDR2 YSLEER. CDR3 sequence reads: CASSQGSSGSYTQYF. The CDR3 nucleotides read TGCGCCAGCAGCCAAGGTTCCAGCGGTTCGTATACGCAGTATTTT.

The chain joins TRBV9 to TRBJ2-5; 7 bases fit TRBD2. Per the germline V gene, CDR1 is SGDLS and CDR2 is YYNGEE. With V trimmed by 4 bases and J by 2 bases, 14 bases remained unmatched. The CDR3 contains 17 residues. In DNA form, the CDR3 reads TGTGCCAGCAGCCAGGAAGGACTCGCGGGGGATCAAGAGACCCAGTACTTC. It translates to CASSQEGLAGDQETQYF.

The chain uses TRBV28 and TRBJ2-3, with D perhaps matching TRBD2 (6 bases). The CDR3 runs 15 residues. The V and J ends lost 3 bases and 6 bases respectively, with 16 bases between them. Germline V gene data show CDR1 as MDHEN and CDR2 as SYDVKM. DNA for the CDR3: TGTGCCAGCAGTTTTGCCGGGACTGCCGGGGATACGCAGTATTTT. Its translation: CASSFAGTAGDTQYF.

CDR3 coding DNA: TGTGCCTGGAGTGTGGTTCTAGGGACAGGGGACACTGAAGCTTTCTTT. Encoded protein: CAWSVVLGTGDTEAFF. The J gene is TRBJ1-1, the V gene TRBV30; 10 positions match TRBD1. This CDR3 contains 16 residues. Germline V gene lookup returns CDR1 GTSNPN and CDR2 SVGIG (reference sequence). The trim removed 0 bases at V and 3 bases at J, leaving 7 bases unmatched.

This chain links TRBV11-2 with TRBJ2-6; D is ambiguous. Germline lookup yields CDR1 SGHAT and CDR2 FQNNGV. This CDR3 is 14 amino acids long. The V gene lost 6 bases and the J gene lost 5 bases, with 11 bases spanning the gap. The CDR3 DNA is TGTGCCAGCAGTTACGTCCTGTGGGCCAACGTCCTGACTTTC. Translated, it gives CASSYVLWANVLTF.